This note documents a single T cell receptor (beta chain) sequence. The entry originates in a study of response to subunit inactivated influenza vaccine. Germline V gene lookup returns CDR1 SGHTA and CDR2 FQGNSA. V shed 3 bases, J shed 3 bases, and the junction held 4 bases outside the gene matches. The CDR3 length is 15 residues. TCRdb re-called the RT-PCR reads through MiXCR, storing one row per CDR3 protein. The sample yields 800,000 or so distinct CDR3 sequences, about 20% seen once. This receptor was identified in a man between 50 and 59 years old who received an inactivated influenza vaccine. The sequences come from PBMCs from blood, collected roughly 5 days after vaccination. The V gene is TRBV7-2, the J gene TRBJ2-3; 9 bases are shared with TRBD2. DNA for the CDR3: TGTGCCAGCAGCTTTAGCGGGGGATTAACAGATACGCAGTATTTT. Translated: CASSFSGGLTDTQYF.